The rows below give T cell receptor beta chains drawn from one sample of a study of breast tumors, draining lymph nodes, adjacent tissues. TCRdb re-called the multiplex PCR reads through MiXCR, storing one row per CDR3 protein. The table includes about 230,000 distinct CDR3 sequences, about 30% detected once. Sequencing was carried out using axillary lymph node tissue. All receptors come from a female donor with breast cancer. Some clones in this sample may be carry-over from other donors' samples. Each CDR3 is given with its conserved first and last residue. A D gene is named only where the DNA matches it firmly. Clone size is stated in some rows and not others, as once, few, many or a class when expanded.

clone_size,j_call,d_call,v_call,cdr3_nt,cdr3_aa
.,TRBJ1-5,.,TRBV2,TGTGCCAGCAGTGCTAGAGATGGGGGCAGGAATCAGCCCCAGCATTTT,CASSARDGGRNQPQHF
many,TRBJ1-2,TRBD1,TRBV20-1,TGCAGTGCTAGCGGGACAGGAGGCTACTATGGCTACACCTTC,CSASGTGGYYGYTF
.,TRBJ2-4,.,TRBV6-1,TGTGCCAGCAGTGAAATGTTGAGTTCCAAAAACATTCAGTACTTC,CASSEMLSSKNIQYF
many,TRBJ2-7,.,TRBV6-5,TGTGCCAGCAGTAGAATCAGGGACGAGCAGTACTTC,CASSRIRDEQYF
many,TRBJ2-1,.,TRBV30,TGTGCCTGGAGGGCCGCTTCCTACAATGAGCAGTTCTTC,CAWRAASYNEQFF
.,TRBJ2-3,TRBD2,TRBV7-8,TGTGCCAGCAGCTTCATAGCGGGGACAGATACGCAGTATTTT,CASSFIAGTDTQYF
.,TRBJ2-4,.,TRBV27,TGTGCCAGCACGACAGGAAGGGACATTCAGTACTTC,CASTTGRDIQYF
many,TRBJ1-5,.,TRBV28,TGTGCCAGCAGTTTCTTGGGTCAGCCCCAGCATTTT,CASSFLGQPQHF
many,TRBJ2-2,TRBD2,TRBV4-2,TGTGCCAGCAGCCAAGCTAGCGGGAGCACCGGGGAGCTGTTTTTT,CASSQASGSTGELFF
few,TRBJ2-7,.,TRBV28,TGTGCCAGCAGTTTAAGTCGGGACACCCTTTCCCACGAGCAGTACTTC,CASSLSRDTLSHEQYF
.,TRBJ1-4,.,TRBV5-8,TGTGCCAGCAGCTTTAGACCGGTTGCAACTAATGAAAAACTGTTTTTT,CASSFRPVATNEKLFF
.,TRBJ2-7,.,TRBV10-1,TGCGCCAGCAGTGAGGTCGGGAGAGGCTACGAGCAGTACTTC,CASSEVGRGYEQYF
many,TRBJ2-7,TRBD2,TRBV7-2,TGTGCCAGCAGCTTAATGAGCGGGAGCTCCGAGCAGTACTTC,CASSLMSGSSEQYF
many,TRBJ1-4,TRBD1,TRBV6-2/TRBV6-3,TGTGCCAGCAGTTATGGGGGACAGGGTAGTGAAAAACTGTTTTTT,CASSYGGQGSEKLFF
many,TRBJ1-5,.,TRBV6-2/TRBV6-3,TGTGCCAGCACCGAGACAGTTCGCAATCAGCCCCAGCATTTT,CASTETVRNQPQHF
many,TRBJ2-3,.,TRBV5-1,TGCGCCAGCAGCAAACAGGGTCAACGGTTCACAGATACGCAGTATTTT,CASSKQGQRFTDTQYF
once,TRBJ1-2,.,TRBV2,TGTGCCAGCAGTGCGGGTGAGCAGTTCAAGAAGGGCGGCTACACCTTC,CASSAGEQFKKGGYTF
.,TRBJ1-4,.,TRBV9,TGTGCCAGCAGCGTAGGCAGCGGGACACAAGAAAAACTGTTTTTT,CASSVGSGTQEKLFF
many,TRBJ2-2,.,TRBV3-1,TGTGCCAGCAGCCAAGACCCGAACACCGGGGAGCTGTTTTTT,CASSQDPNTGELFF
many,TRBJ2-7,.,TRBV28,TGTGCCAGCAGGACGTGGCGAGAGCAGTACTTC,CASRTWREQYF
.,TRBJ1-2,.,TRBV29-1,TGCAGCGTTGAGTTGGACAGCTATGGCTACACCTTC,CSVELDSYGYTF
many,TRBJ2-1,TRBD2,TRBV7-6,TGTGCCAGCAGCCACCCAGCGGGAGATGAGCAGTTCTTC,CASSHPAGDEQFF
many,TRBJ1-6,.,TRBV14,TGTGCCAGCAGCCAAGATCGGTTTATTTCAGGGTCACCCCTCCACTTT,CASSQDRFISGSPLHF
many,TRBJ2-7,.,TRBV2,TGTGCCAGCAATGGGTTCCCGTACCTCGAGCAGTACTTC,CASNGFPYLEQYF
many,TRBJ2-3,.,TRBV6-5,TGTGCCACCAGCCGCCTCTCCTTGGATACGCAGTATTTT,CATSRLSLDTQYF
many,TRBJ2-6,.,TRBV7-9,TGTGCCAGCAGCTTAGCTGGGGCCAACGTCCTGACTTTC,CASSLAGANVLTF
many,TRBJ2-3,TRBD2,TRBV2,TGTGCCAGCGGACTAGCGGGAGATTATGATACGCAGTATTTT,CASGLAGDYDTQYF
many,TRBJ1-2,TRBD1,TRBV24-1,TGTGCCACCAGTGACCCTGGGACAGGGGATGGATATGGCTACACCTTC,CATSDPGTGDGYGYTF
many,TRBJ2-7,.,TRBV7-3,TGTGCCAGCAGCCCCTCTGGGGGAACGGGCTCCTACGAGCAGTACTTC,CASSPSGGTGSYEQYF
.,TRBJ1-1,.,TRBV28,TGTGCCAGCAGTTTACGTCAGGGATATACTGAAGCTTTCTTT,CASSLRQGYTEAFF
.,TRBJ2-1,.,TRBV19,TGTGCCAGGACACACTACAATGAGCAGTTCTTC,CARTHYNEQFF
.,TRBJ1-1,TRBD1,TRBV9,TGTGCCAGCACCCGGACAGGGACATTGAACACTGAAGCTTTCTTT,CASTRTGTLNTEAFF
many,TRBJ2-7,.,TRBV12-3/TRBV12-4,TGTGCCAGCAGTTACGACAAGCCCCCTGGGGCCTACGAGCAGTACTTC,CASSYDKPPGAYEQYF
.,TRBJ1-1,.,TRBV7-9,TGTGCCAGCAGCTTAGCGACCACTGAAGCTTTCTTT,CASSLATTEAFF
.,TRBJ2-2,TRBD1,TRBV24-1,TGTGCCACGGGGACAGGGTTCACCGGGGAGCTGTTTTTT,CATGTGFTGELFF
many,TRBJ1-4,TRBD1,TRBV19,TGTGCCAGTAGTCAGGGGGCTAATGAAAAACTGTTTTTT,CASSQGANEKLFF
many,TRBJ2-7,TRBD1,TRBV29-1,TGCAGCGTCGAAGAGGGGGCTTACGAGCAGTACTTC,CSVEEGAYEQYF
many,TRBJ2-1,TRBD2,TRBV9,TGTGCCAGCAGCGATAGCGGGAGTCTAAATGAGCAGTTCTTC,CASSDSGSLNEQFF
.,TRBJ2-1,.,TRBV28,TGTGCCAGCAGTACCAGACTAGTTCCCTACAATGAGCAGTTCTTC,CASSTRLVPYNEQFF
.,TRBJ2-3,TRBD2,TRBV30,TGTGCCTGGAAGAGGACCAGCGGGGTTCCCACAGATACGCAGTATTTT,CAWKRTSGVPTDTQYF
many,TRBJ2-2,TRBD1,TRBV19,TGTGCCAGTACCAGGGACAGGGTTGCCGGGGAGCTGTTTTTT,CASTRDRVAGELFF
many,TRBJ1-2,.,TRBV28,TGTGCCAGCATAGGGGCTAACTATGGCTACACCTTC,CASIGANYGYTF
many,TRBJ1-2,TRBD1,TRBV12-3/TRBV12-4,TGTGCCAGCAGTCCTGGACAGGGGGCGCGAGGCTACACCTTC,CASSPGQGARGYTF
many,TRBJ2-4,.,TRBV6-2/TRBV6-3,TGTGCCAGCAGTCTTGGCCTAGACAAAAACATTCAGTACTTC,CASSLGLDKNIQYF
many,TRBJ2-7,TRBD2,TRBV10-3,TGTGCCATCAGTGGGGCTAGCGGGATTCGCGAGCAGTACTTC,CAISGASGIREQYF
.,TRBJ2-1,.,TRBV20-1,TGCAATGCTAGGAGGGGCGGGTACAATGAGCGGTTCTTC,CNARRGGYNERFF
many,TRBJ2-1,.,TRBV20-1,TGCAGTGCTAAGAGCTACAATGAGCAGTTCTTC,CSAKSYNEQFF
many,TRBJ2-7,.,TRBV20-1,TGCAGTGCTAGAGTTCCGGGTCGGTACGAGCAGTACTTC,CSARVPGRYEQYF
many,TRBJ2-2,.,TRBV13,TGTGCCAGCAGCTTAGGGCGGTTGTTTTCCGGGGAGCTGTTTTTT,CASSLGRLFSGELFF